This record looks at one T cell receptor (beta chain) sequence and its context. The V gene's germline CDR1 is SEHNR and CDR2 FQNEAQ (reference sequence). After removal of 1 base from V and 0 bases from J, the junction contained 3 bases not matched to a gene. The CDR3 loop spans 15 amino acids. The repertoire was sequenced with immunoSEQ multiplex PCR; TCRdb's copy has only in-frame clones and lacks some. Of about 62,000 clones in the sample, around 87% were seen once. These data are taken from a study of technical replicates of blood from a handful of donors. The receptor's source is a human donor in good health. Some clones in this sample may be carry-over from other donors' samples. Sequenced sample: PBMCs. V gene TRBV7-9 combines with J gene TRBJ2-7; 7 bases map to TRBD1. The CDR3 here is CASSLVEGASYEQYF. The CDR3 nucleotides read TGTGCCAGCAGCTTAGTTGAGGGGGCCTCCTACGAGCAGTACTTC.